This T cell receptor beta chain came from a study of cytomegalovirus exposure and HLA in healthy donors. Study-wide results and caveats: Later work associated more than 15,000 TCR beta sequences with HLA alleles at 0.05 false discovery rate.

This clone was detected only a few times. Its antigen remains unknown. This CDR3 is 14 amino acids long. CDR1 MNHEY and CDR2 SVGAGI come from the germline V gene. V was shortened by 1 base and J by 1 base, with 7 bases between the two germline ends. PCR primers comprised 60 Vbeta and 13 Jbeta primers. The table came from immunoSEQ multiplex PCR; TCRdb's copy has only in-frame clones and leaves some out. The profile shows 210,000 or so clones, approximately 80% of them singletons. The rearrangement joins TRBV6-5 to TRBJ1-1; D is unresolved. The source material was PBMCs. The sequence came from a boy younger than 10 in good health and CMV-seronegative. Written as DNA, the CDR3 is TGTGCCAGCAGTTACTTGGCAGGGAACACTGAAGCTTTCTTT. Protein sequence: CASSYLAGNTEAFF.